Listed here is a single T cell receptor beta chain. The sample originates from a study of shared clonotypes between healthy human individuals. Over several immunoSEQ plates, each subset's genomic DNA was distributed in even portions. Method: immunoSEQ multiplex PCR; TCRdb's copy keeps in-frame clones and lacks some. The sample has 2 million to 3 million clones; approximately 94% are singletons. V was clipped by 4 bases and J by 5 bases; unmatched bases: 11. This CDR3 is 17 amino acids long. The germline gives CDR1 SGHDN, CDR2 FVKESK. The gene calls are TRBV14 and TRBJ2-5; 12 bases are a match to TRBD2. What was sequenced was naive CD4+ T cells from PBMCs. This sample's subset: CD45RA+ positively selected. This clonotype originated in a man aged 18 to 35 in good health. Some clones in this sample may be carry-over from other donors' samples. This chain's CDR3 is CASSPLLAGGPGETQYF. CDR3 sequence (DNA): TGTGCCAGCAGCCCTCTTCTAGCGGGAGGGCCGGGGGAGACCCAGTACTTC.